The 4 T cell receptor beta chains below were found in one sample sequenced in a study of blood T cell repertoires in COVID-19. Libraries were prepared by immunoSEQ multiplex PCR; TCRdb keeps only in-frame clonotypes and omits some of them. Among more than 200,000 clones, 80% to 85% were seen once, and the ten largest hold under 30%. Sequencing was done on a sample of peripheral blood. The receptors here all came from a man between 35 and 55 years old with acute or convalescent COVID-19.

The chain employs TRBV29-1 and TRBJ1-1; the match to TRBD1 covers 7 bases. The CDR3 extends over 15 amino acids. From germline, CDR1 is SQVTM and CDR2 ANQGSEA. The trim removed 7 bases at V and 3 bases at J, leaving 14 bases unmatched. The CDR3 DNA follows: TGCAGCGCCGTTGGTACAGGGGCTAAGTACACTGAAGCTTTCTTT. This sequence encodes CSAVGTGAKYTEAFF. Supplemented by reference TRBV29-1 and TRBJ1-1, the full variable domain reads SAVISQKPSRDICQRGTSLTIQCQVDSQVTMMFWYRQQPGQSLTLIATANQGSEATYESGFVIDKFPISRPNLTFSTLTVSNMSPEDSSIYLCSAVGTGAKYTEAFFGQGTRLTVV.

This sequence joins TRBV5-1 and TRBJ2-1; the match to TRBD1 covers 7 bases. The V gene end was trimmed by 1 base and the J gene end by 6 bases; junction bases not matched to a gene: 10. The CDR3 loop spans 16 amino acids. Germline V gene lookup returns CDR1 SGHRS and CDR2 YFSETQ. The CDR3: CASSLTGASQGNEQFF. Written as DNA, the CDR3 is TGCGCCAGCAGCTTGACAGGGGCGAGTCAGGGCAATGAGCAGTTCTTC.

This rearrangement joins TRBV19 to TRBJ2-7; maybe TRBD2 (6 bases). This CDR3 has 15 residues. CDR1 is LNHDA, CDR2 SQIVND, per germline (reference sequence). Trimming removed 4 bases from V and 3 bases from J, with 16 bases in between. The CDR3 here is CASSKYGGQNYEQYF. CDR3 sequence (DNA): TGTGCCAGTAGTAAATACGGGGGTCAGAACTACGAGCAGTACTTC. The variable domain in full, completed from reference TRBV19 and TRBJ2-7, reads DGGITQSPKYLFRKEGQNVTLSCEQNLNHDAMYWYRQDPGQGLRLIYYSQIVNDFQKGDIAEGYSVSREKKESFPLTVTSAQKNPTAFYLCASSKYGGQNYEQYFGPGTRLTVT.

This clone was seen only a few times. The rearrangement joins TRBV5-1 to TRBJ2-1; D is undetermined. The CDR3 is 13 amino acids. Per germline, CDR1 SGHRS and CDR2 YFSETQ. Trimming removed 2 bases at V and 7 bases at J, with 10 bases between. In DNA form, the CDR3 reads TGCGCCAGCAGCTTCCTCCCGAGGAATGAGCAGTTCTTC. It translates to CASSFLPRNEQFF.